The 25 T cell receptor beta chains below were found in one sample sequenced in a study of T-cell reconstitution after alpha-beta-depleted transplantation in children. Unique molecular identifiers featured in how the TCRbeta library was prepared. One entry per CDR3 protein, called by TCRdb with MiXCR from the PCR reads. The sample carries 550,000 to 800,000 distinct CDR3 sequences, over 10% recorded once. The sample consisted of PBMCs, taken before TCRalphabeta/CD19-depleted stem cell transplant. These receptors all stem from a girl aged 2 to 9 with congenital amegakaryocytic thrombocytopenia, due to receive a stem cell transplant.

The rearrangement uses TRBV5-1 and TRBJ2-7, with TRBD2 matching 9 bases. CDR1 SGHRS and CDR2 YFSETQ come from the germline V gene. V was pared by 5 bases and J by 4 bases, with 4 bases of the junction left unmatched. The CDR3 totals 13 residues. The DNA for the CDR3 is TGCGCCAGCAGACAGACTAGCGGTTACGAGCAGTACTTC. Translating gives CASRQTSGYEQYF.

This clonotype occurred many times. V and J are TRBV12-3 or TRBV12-4 and TRBJ2-6; weak D call: TRBD1 (6 bases). The ends were cut back, 6 bases at V and 2 bases at J, with 11 bases in the middle. The CDR3 length is 15 residues. CDR3 sequence reads: CASSPTGTGANVLTF. The CDR3 DNA follows: TGTGCCAGCAGCCCCACAGGGACTGGGGCCAACGTCCTGACTTTC.

This clonotype appeared many times. Because the CDR3's place on the DNA is in doubt, the DNA is left out and the CDR3 is given as listed by TCRdb. This chain connects TRBV12-3 or TRBV12-4 to TRBJ2-5; TRBD2 is the table's D call, not checked against the DNA. Both ends counted, the CDR3 spans 14 residues. The CDR3 sequence is CASSLGMGRETQYF.

The genes are TRBV13 and TRBJ2-3; D remains ambiguous. The germline V gene has CDR1 PRHDT and CDR2 FYEKMQ (reference sequence). Trimming took off 5 bases at V and 0 bases at J, with 12 bases between the two ends. The length of the CDR3 is 15 residues. The CDR3 spells CASSTDPTSTDTQYF. DNA of the CDR3: TGTGCCAGCAGCACGGACCCGACTAGCACAGATACGCAGTATTTT.

This clonotype was found many times. This sequence joins TRBV12-3 or TRBV12-4 and TRBJ1-5; 11 bases agree with TRBD1. The trim removed 6 bases at V and 5 bases at J, leaving 6 bases unmatched. This CDR3 region has 15 residues. CDR3 coding DNA: TGTGCCAGCAGCGCCGGGACAGGGGGTTATCAGCCCCAGCATTTT. It encodes CASSAGTGGYQPQHF.

This clonotype was found many times. V gene TRBV19 combines with J gene TRBJ1-5; D not certain. The CDR3 loop spans 13 amino acids. CDR1 is LNHDA, CDR2 SQIVND, per germline (reference sequence). The V and J ends lost 6 bases and 0 bases respectively, with 6 bases between them. The CDR3 region has the DNA TGTGCCAGTAGCACAGTTAGCAATCAGCCCCAGCATTTT. Residues: CASSTVSNQPQHF. Full variable domain (missing parts from reference TRBV19 and TRBJ1-5): DGGITQSPKYLFRKEGQNVTLSCEQNLNHDAMYWYRQDPGQGLRLIYYSQIVNDFQKGDIAEGYSVSREKKESFPLTVTSAQKNPTAFYLCASSTVSNQPQHFGDGTRLSIL.

V and J are TRBV18 and TRBJ2-1, with D possibly matching TRBD2 (6 bases). Between the trimmed V and J ends, which lost 3 bases and 15 bases, there was a span of 15 bases. The CDR3 has 12 residues. Germline V CDR1 and CDR2: KGHSH, LQKENI. The DNA for the CDR3 is TGTGCCAGCTCACCGGAGACTAGTCCGGGGTTCTTC. Translation gives CASSPETSPGFF.

This clonotype was detected ten times or more. The CDR3 DNA reads as TGCAGTGCTAGAGATAGGCATCAGCCCCAGCATTTT. Translating it yields CSARDRHQPQHF. The genes are TRBV20-1 and TRBJ1-5; D is ambiguous. Germline-derived CDR1 and CDR2 are DFQATT and SNEGSKA (reference sequence). V dropped 0 bases and J dropped 5 bases, with 5 bases sitting between them. CDR3 length equals 12 residues.

This clonotype was seen ten or more times. The J gene is TRBJ2-7, the V gene TRBV5-6, with D uncertain. V lost 6 bases to trimming and J lost 3 bases, with 10 bases between them. Germline assignment: CDR1 SGHDT and CDR2 YYEEEE. The CDR3 length is 12 residues. The CDR3 nucleotides are TGTGCCAGCACATCCGAGTTCTACGAGCAGTACTTC. The encoded protein is CASTSEFYEQYF.

There are a few counts of this clonotype. The chain employs TRBV12-3 or TRBV12-4 and TRBJ2-7, with D maybe TRBD2 (5 bases). V lost 6 bases and J lost 0, with 12 bases in between. The CDR3 has 14 amino acids. The CDR3 nucleotides are TGTGCCAGCAGAGCCAGCGGCCTCTCCTACGAGCAGTACTTC. Translating it yields CASRASGLSYEQYF.

The chain has TRBV5-5 and TRBJ2-7, with 11 bases aligning to TRBD1. The V gene's germline CDR1 is SGHKS and CDR2 YYEKEE (reference sequence). The CDR3 sequence is 15 residues long. The V gene end was trimmed by 7 bases and the J gene end by 0 bases; junction bases not matched to a gene: 6. In nucleotides, the CDR3 is TGTGCCAGCGGACAGGGGGCGAACCCCTCCTACGAGCAGTACTTC. The encoded protein is CASGQGANPSYEQYF.

This clonotype was observed a few times. The chain combines TRBV12-3 or TRBV12-4 with TRBJ2-5; 10 bases match TRBD1. The CDR3 is 15 amino acids. J gave up 4 bases and V 6 bases, and 8 bases lay outside the gene matches. CDR3 sequence (DNA): TGTGCCAGCAGCAACCGGGACAGGGGAGGAGAGACCCAGTACTTC. Translation: CASSNRDRGGETQYF.

The genes are TRBV5-1 and TRBJ2-1, with TRBD1 identical over 9 bases. The CDR3 spans 14 residues. CDR1 and CDR2 (germline): SGHRS, YFSETQ. The trim removed 3 bases at V and 6 bases at J, leaving 4 bases unmatched. In DNA, the CDR3 is TGCGCCAGCAGCTCCGGGACAGGGCTCAATGAGCAGTTCTTC. Amino acids: CASSSGTGLNEQFF.

This clonotype was recorded a few times. The genes are TRBV15 and TRBJ2-1; tentatively, D is TRBD1 or TRBD2 (5 bases each). This CDR3 spans 14 amino acids. Germline V CDR1 and CDR2: LNHNV, YYDKDF (reference sequence). Trimming left V 6 bases short and J 0 bases short, with 9 bases between. The CDR3 bases are TGTGCCACCAGTGGGACCCCCTCCTACAATGAGCAGTTCTTC. Translating it yields CATSGTPSYNEQFF.

This clonotype was picked up many times. The chain uses TRBV20-1 and TRBJ2-4; TRBD2 aligns across 7 bases. This CDR3 has 13 amino acids. Germline CDR1 is DFQATT and CDR2 is SNEGSKA (reference sequence). V lost 6 bases and J lost 9; bases outside the gene matches: 11. The CDR3: CSAGGLGRSIQYF. CDR3 DNA: TGCAGTGCGGGGGGGTTGGGCCGAAGCATTCAGTACTTC.

This clonotype has a count of ten or more. The chain combines TRBV29-1 with TRBJ2-5; a weak D match, TRBD2 (6 bases). CDR3 size: 13 residues. CDR1 and CDR2 from the germline V gene are SQVTM and ANQGSEA. Between the trimmed V and J ends, which lost 6 bases and 4 bases, there was a span of 15 bases. The CDR3 DNA reads as TGCAGCGTCGGGGGTGTTGTTGGAGAGACCCAGTACTTC. Translation: CSVGGVVGETQYF.

The CDR3 DNA reads as TGTGCCAGCAGCCCATGGGGTTATAGCAATCAGCCCCAGCATTTT. Encoded protein: CASSPWGYSNQPQHF. The genes are TRBV7-6 and TRBJ1-5; D is uncertain. The CDR3 length is 15 residues. Germline V gene data show CDR1 as SGHVS and CDR2 as FNYEAQ. Between the trimmed V and J ends, which lost 5 bases and 0 bases, there was a span of 11 bases.

This clonotype was observed many times. This chain joins TRBV5-1 and TRBJ2-7; 9 bases agree with TRBD1. V trimming: 3 bases; J trimming: 3 bases; junction bases outside the gene matches: 4. In germline, CDR1 is SGHRS, CDR2 YFSETQ. This CDR3 spans 14 amino acids. CDR3 region: CASSSQGADYEQYF. CDR3 bases: TGCGCCAGCAGCTCACAGGGGGCCGACTACGAGCAGTACTTC.

The chain couples TRBV7-8 to TRBJ2-7; weak D call: TRBD2 (6 bases). The CDR3 length is 19 residues. Germline loops: CDR1 SGHVS, CDR2 FQNEAQ. The V gene lost 6 bases and the J gene lost 3 bases, with 30 bases spanning the gap. The CDR3 region is CASSSSAFAGTPSHYEQYF. The DNA of the CDR3 is TGTGCCAGCAGTTCCAGTGCTTTCGCCGGGACTCCATCCCACTACGAGCAGTACTTC. Together with reference TRBV7-8 and TRBJ2-7, the CDR3 gives the full variable domain: GAGVSQSPRYKVAKRGQDVALRCDPISGHVSLFWYQQALGQGPEFLTYFQNEAQLDKSGLPSDRFFAERPEGSVSTLKIQRTQQEDSAVYLCASSSSAFAGTPSHYEQYFGPGTRLTVT.

This clonotype was seen a handful of times. The chain uses TRBV7-8 and TRBJ1-2; D not certain. Germline lookup yields CDR1 SGHVS and CDR2 FQNEAQ. Trimming removed 5 bases at V and 8 bases at J, with 12 bases between. This CDR3 has 12 residues. CDR3 nucleotide sequence: TGTGCCAGCAGCCCTCGGGCCCAGGGCTACACCTTC. Amino acid sequence: CASSPRAQGYTF.

The sample holds many counts of this clonotype. V usage is TRBV5-6 and J usage is TRBJ2-1, with 8 nucleotides matching TRBD2. The J segment lost 6 bases and the V segment lost 4 bases, leaving 6 bases of the junction unmatched. Germline-derived CDR1 and CDR2 are SGHDT and YYEEEE. The CDR3 is 14 amino acids. The CDR3 DNA reads TGTGCCAGCAGCCCCGGGAGGGCCTCCAATGAGCAGTTCTTC. This encodes CASSPGRASNEQFF.

This clonotype was counted many times. The chain couples TRBV28 to TRBJ2-1; possible D gene TRBD2, 6 bases. V lost 2 bases, J lost 7 bases, and 12 bases lay in between. The CDR3 is 14 amino acids. The germline CDR1 and CDR2 sequences are MDHEN and SYDVKM. The CDR3 coding sequence is TGTGCCAGCAGTTTAGGGGGACTGTCAAATGAGCAGTTCTTC. Protein: CASSLGGLSNEQFF. Supplemented by reference TRBV28 and TRBJ2-1, the full variable domain reads DVKVTQSSRYLVKRTGEKVFLECVQDMDHENMFWYRQDPGLGLRLIYFSYDVKMKEKGDIPEGYSVSREKKERFSLILESASTNQTSMYLCASSLGGLSNEQFFGPGTRLTVL.

This chain uses TRBV5-1 with TRBJ2-1; D not certain. This CDR3 region has 17 residues. The germline V gene encodes CDR1 SGHRS and CDR2 YFSETQ. With 4 bases removed from V and 5 bases from J, the gap between germline ends came to 22 bases. CDR3 region: CASSPSDPWAADNEQFF. The CDR3 DNA is TGCGCCAGCAGCCCCTCCGACCCATGGGCGGCCGACAATGAGCAGTTCTTC. Filled out from reference TRBV5-1 and TRBJ2-1, the complete variable domain reads KAGVTQTPRYLIKTRGQQVTLSCSPISGHRSVSWYQQTPGQGLQFLFEYFSETQRNKGNFPGRFSGRQFSNSRSEMNVSTLELGDSALYLCASSPSDPWAADNEQFFGPGTRLTVL.

This clonotype was seen a handful of times. The genes are TRBV7-9 and TRBJ2-3; D gene unclear. Looked up from germline, CDR1 is SEHNR and CDR2 is FQNEAQ (reference sequence). The V end lost 5 bases, the J end lost 2 bases, and 11 bases lay between the germline ends. This CDR3 contains 14 residues. Here the CDR3 reads CASSRRLSTDTQYF. The CDR3 DNA reads as TGTGCCAGCAGCCGGCGCCTCTCCACAGATACGCAGTATTTT. The entire variable domain, with the rest obtained from reference TRBV7-9 and TRBJ2-3, is as follows: DTGVSQNPRHKITKRGQNVTFRCDPISEHNRLYWYRQTLGQGPEFLTYFQNEAQLEKSRLLSDRFSAERPKGSFSTLEIQRTEQGDSAMYLCASSRRLSTDTQYFGPGTRLTVL.

CDR3 nucleotide sequence: TGTGCCAGCTCCGGGGCCTCGGGTGAAGCTTTCTTT. Its translation: CASSGASGEAFF. The chain employs TRBV2 and TRBJ1-1; a possible D gene is TRBD1 (5 bases). V gave up 8 bases and J gave up 7 bases, with 14 bases separating them. This CDR3 region has 12 residues. Germline V gene sequence: CDR1 SNHLY, CDR2 FYNNEI.